This passage covers 28 T cell receptor beta chains from one sample sequenced in a study of post-analysis software for immune sequencing data. Study outcomes and limitations: Compared with controls, patients had more of 4 or 5 TRBV segments, including TRBV5-6, TRBV5-1 and TRBV20-1.

The antigens of these receptors remain unknown. Unique molecular identifiers were present in the TCR beta cDNA libraries. One entry per CDR3 protein results from TCRdb running MiXCR on the PCR reads. The sample shows about 760,000 distinct CDR3 sequences, 30% of them seen only once. The sample consisted of blood. The receptors stem from a girl aged 5-17 years with multiple sclerosis.

This clonotype was counted only a few times. The rearrangement links TRBV18 to TRBJ2-1; D remains ambiguous. The CDR3 is 15 residues long. Trimming pared 4 bases from V and 7 bases from J, leaving 17 bases between. The germline CDR1 and CDR2 sequences are KGHSH and LQKENI. CDR3 DNA sequence: TGTGCCAGCTCACTTCTTCCGGGTTCGGAAAATGAGCAGTTCTTC. This codes for CASSLLPGSENEQFF.

This clonotype was seen a few times. This sequence joins TRBV6-6 and TRBJ2-5; the D gene could be TRBD1 or TRBD2 (5 bases each). Germline V gene lookup returns CDR1 MNHNY and CDR2 SVGAGI (reference sequence). V lost 7 bases and J 0 bases, leaving 12 bases between the germline ends. The CDR3 has 14 residues. The CDR3 reads CASTKGTDQETQYF. The CDR3 DNA sequence: TGTGCCAGCACCAAGGGGACGGACCAAGAGACCCAGTACTTC.

This chain uses TRBV15 with TRBJ2-4, with D perhaps TRBD1 (5 bases). This CDR3 contains 14 residues. Trimming left V 7 bases short and J 0 bases short, with 10 bases between. The germline V gene has CDR1 LNHNV and CDR2 YYDKDF (reference sequence). This CDR3 reads CATTPTVAKNIQYF. The CDR3, as DNA: TGTGCCACCACCCCGACAGTAGCCAAAAACATTCAGTACTTC.

The chain combines TRBV29-1 with TRBJ1-2; D is undetermined. V was cut by 0 bases and J by 4 bases, with 15 bases left in between. There are 15 residues in the CDR3. The germline CDR1 and CDR2 sequences are SQVTM and ANQGSEA. The CDR3 is CSVEDIGRLSYGYTF. The CDR3 DNA reads as TGCAGCGTTGAAGATATAGGACGGCTCAGCTATGGCTACACCTTC.

This rearrangement joins TRBV6-5 to TRBJ1-2, with 9 nucleotides matching TRBD1. The CDR3 is 13 amino acids. The V gene end was trimmed by 2 bases and the J gene end by 8 bases; junction bases not matched to a gene: 3. The germline CDR1 and CDR2 sequences are MNHEY and SVGAGI. Here the CDR3 reads CASSYRDRDGYTF. The CDR3 coding sequence is TGTGCCAGCAGTTACAGGGACAGGGACGGCTACACCTTC.

The chain has TRBV20-1 and TRBJ2-2; 8 nucleotides line up with TRBD1. The J segment lost 1 base and the V segment lost 1 base, leaving 11 bases of the junction unmatched. The CDR3 has 18 residues. Germline V gene lookup returns CDR1 DFQATT and CDR2 SNEGSKA (reference sequence). The CDR3 DNA sequence: TGCAGTGCTAGAGCGGGTATGGGACAGGCCAAGAACACCGGGGAGCTGTTTTTT. It yields the protein CSARAGMGQAKNTGELFF.

The chain combines TRBV29-1 with TRBJ2-5; TRBD2 matches 7 bases. The CDR3 spans 14 residues. V lost 5 bases, J lost 3 bases, and 9 bases stayed unmatched. Germline CDR1 SQVTM, CDR2 ANQGSEA. For the CDR3, the DNA is TGCAGCGTTCTACGCGGGAGTTCCAAAGAGACCCAGTACTTC. Amino acids: CSVLRGSSKETQYF.

This clonotype was seen a few times. The chain employs TRBV2 and TRBJ2-2; D remains unclear. CDR3 length: 15 residues. V was cut by 1 base and J by 5 bases, with 11 bases left in between. The germline gives CDR1 SNHLY, CDR2 FYNNEI. The CDR3 sequence: CASSEERVGTGELFF. DNA of the CDR3: TGTGCCAGCAGTGAAGAGAGAGTAGGAACCGGGGAGCTGTTTTTT.

The chain combines TRBV9 with TRBJ2-7, with D perhaps given as TRBD1 or TRBD2 (5 bases each). Judging by the DNA end, TRBJ2-5 fits better; the J call may be wrong. This CDR3 has 18 residues. CDR1 is SGDLS and CDR2 is YYNGEE in the germline V gene. CDR3 loop: CASSGPGTSGRNWETQYF. The CDR3 DNA sequence: TGTGCCAGCAGCGGACCCGGGACGAGCGGTCGAAACTGGGAGACCCAGTACTTC.

Notes on this clonotype: A read error may be the cause here, since a much bigger clone is one base away. V and J are TRBV28 and TRBJ2-7; TRBD2 agrees at 7 bases. Trimming cost V 6 bases and J 2 bases; bases outside gene matches: 10. CDR3 size: 15 residues. Germline values: CDR1 MDHEN, CDR2 SYDVKM. As DNA, the CDR3 is TGTGCCAGCAGCCTCGGGGGAGGGGTCGCCTACGAGCAGTACTTC. This gives the protein CASSLGGGVAYEQYF.

CDR3 DNA sequence: TGTGCCAGCTGCTCTACAGGGCATAATTCACCCCTCCACTTT. Its translation is CASCSTGHNSPLHF. The V and J genes are TRBV12-3 or TRBV12-4 and TRBJ1-6; a weak D match, TRBD1 (6 bases). The germline V and J ends were trimmed by 8 bases and 5 bases, with 13 bases remaining between them. The CDR3 is 14 amino acids.

The chain employs TRBV7-2 and TRBJ2-5; tentative D call: TRBD1 (5 bases). Between the trimmed V and J ends, which lost 6 bases and 1 base, there was a span of 9 bases. Per the germline V gene, CDR1 is SGHTA and CDR2 is FQGNSA. There are 13 residues in the CDR3. CDR3 sequence (DNA): TGTGCCAGCAGGGGGCCCCCCCAAGAGACCCAGTACTTC. Residues: CASRGPPQETQYF.

The gene calls are TRBV25-1 and TRBJ2-5; possibly TRBD2 for D (6 bases). With 1 base removed from V and 6 bases from J, the gap between germline ends came to 24 bases. The germline V gene has CDR1 MGHDK and CDR2 SYGVNS. The CDR3 covers 18 residues. The CDR3, as DNA: TGTGCCAGCAGTGAATTCAGTCAGGGCAGACGAGGAGGGAAGACCCAGTACTTC. It translates to CASSEFSQGRRGGKTQYF.

The table lists this clonotype with many counts. The chain uses TRBV5-1 and TRBJ2-3, with D unclear. This CDR3 has 14 amino acids. Trimming shortened V by 2 bases and J by 0 bases, and 7 bases separated the two germline ends. In germline, CDR1 is SGHRS, CDR2 YFSETQ. As DNA, the CDR3 is TGCGCCAGCAGCTTTGGAGACAGCACAGATACGCAGTATTTT. It encodes CASSFGDSTDTQYF.

This clonotype came up a few times. Written as DNA, the CDR3 is TGCAGTGCTAGAGGCGGGGGGGTGCAAGAGACCCAGTTCTTC. Its translation: CSARGGGVQETQFF. This sequence joins TRBV20-1 and TRBJ2-5, with 9 bases aligning to TRBD2. The J call is doubtful: the DNA matches TRBJ2-1 better. CDR3 length: 14 amino acids. CDR1 and CDR2 from the germline V gene are DFQATT and SNEGSKA (reference sequence).

The table lists this clonotype with a few counts. V usage is TRBV7-2 and J usage is TRBJ1-5; D possibly corresponds to TRBD1 (5 bases). V was trimmed by 1 base and J by 7 bases, leaving 8 bases between them. CDR3 length: 13 amino acids. Germline values: CDR1 SGHTA, CDR2 FQGNSA. The chain's CDR3 is CASSLEGPQPQHF. CDR3 nucleotides: TGTGCCAGCAGCTTAGAGGGGCCGCAGCCCCAGCATTTT.

The chain uses TRBV29-1 and TRBJ2-3; TRBD2 matches at 8 bases. CDR3 length: 15 residues. The germline gives CDR1 SQVTM, CDR2 ANQGSEA. V gave up 4 bases and J gave up 3 bases; unmatched junction bases: 9. The CDR3 region is CSVVFISGRTDTQYF. DNA for the CDR3: TGCAGCGTTGTGTTCATCAGCGGGAGAACAGATACGCAGTATTTT.

The CDR3 is CASSLIAASYNEQFF. CDR3 sequence (DNA): TGCGCCAGCAGCTTGATAGCCGCCTCCTACAATGAGCAGTTCTTC. The genes are TRBV5-1 and TRBJ2-1; D gene ambiguous. Per the germline V gene, CDR1 is SGHRS and CDR2 is YFSETQ. The V gene lost 1 base and the J gene lost 0 bases, with 8 bases spanning the gap. The CDR3 is 15 residues long.

This chain links TRBV29-1 with TRBJ2-2, with D unclear. V was shortened by 2 bases and J by 6 bases, with 13 bases between the two germline ends. CDR3 length equals 14 residues. Germline CDR1 SQVTM, CDR2 ANQGSEA. CDR3 bases: TGCAGCGTTGAATCCCCTAGTGGGGCCGGGGAGCTGTTTTTT. Protein product: CSVESPSGAGELFF.

The rearrangement uses TRBV20-1 and TRBJ2-7, with a tentative D call TRBD2 (6 bases). V was cut by 6 bases and J by 2 bases, with 17 bases left in between. The CDR3 runs 14 residues. Germline CDR1 and CDR2: DFQATT and SNEGSKA (reference sequence). The CDR3 DNA follows: TGCAGTGCCAGGGACGGGACGGGGGCCTACGAGCAGTACTTC. Residues: CSARDGTGAYEQYF.

The chain uses TRBV6-5 and TRBJ1-2; D remains ambiguous. V gave up 5 bases and J gave up 4 bases, with 11 bases separating them. This CDR3 spans 13 amino acids. The germline V gene has CDR1 MNHEY and CDR2 SVGAGI. The CDR3 spells CASSKGIGYGYTF. CDR3 sequence (DNA): TGTGCCAGCAGTAAGGGAATAGGCTATGGCTACACCTTC.

The chain uses TRBV3-1 and TRBJ2-3; D not certain. CDR1 and CDR2 from the germline V gene are LGHDT and YNNKEL (reference sequence). Trimming shortened V by 4 bases and J by 3 bases, and 8 bases separated the two germline ends. The CDR3 extends over 13 amino acids. The CDR3 coding sequence is TGTGCCAGCAGCCGATTAAGTACAGATACGCAGTATTTT. Its translation: CASSRLSTDTQYF.

V gene TRBV7-9 combines with J gene TRBJ2-1; the match to TRBD1 covers 8 bases. With 3 bases clipped from V and 2 bases from J, the junction kept 3 bases outside the gene matches. The length of the CDR3 is 15 residues. The germline V gene encodes CDR1 SEHNR and CDR2 FQNEAQ (reference sequence). CDR3 sequence: CASSFPGGAYNEQFF. CDR3 in DNA: TGTGCCAGCAGCTTTCCAGGGGGCGCCTACAATGAGCAGTTCTTC.

The chain uses TRBV4-1 and TRBJ1-1, with 10 bases fitting TRBD1. V shed 8 bases and J 2 bases; nucleotides not matched to a gene: 5. The CDR3 sequence is 14 residues long. Germline CDR1 MGHRA, CDR2 YSYEKL. DNA of the CDR3: TGCGCCAGCCATCGGACAGGGGGAAACACTGAAGCTTTCTTT. This encodes CASHRTGGNTEAFF.

This clonotype turned up a few times. This chain connects TRBV20-1 to TRBJ1-1; D is uncertain. Trimming removed 5 bases at V and 1 base at J, with 17 bases between. Germline assignment: CDR1 DFQATT and CDR2 SNEGSKA (reference sequence). CDR3 length: 15 residues. As DNA, the CDR3 is TGCAGTGCTCGTCCAACCGCGAAGCAGAACACTGAAGCTTTCTTT. As protein: CSARPTAKQNTEAFF.

This clonotype was seen only a few times. The rearrangement joins TRBV6-5 to TRBJ2-5; TRBD1 is a possible D gene (6 bases). Trimming pared 6 bases from V and 4 bases from J, leaving 15 bases between. Germline V gives CDR1 MNHEY, CDR2 SVGAGI. The CDR3 sequence is 14 residues long. This CDR3 is CASSPGTTRETQYF. CDR3 DNA: TGTGCCAGCAGCCCCGGGACAACTAGAGAGACCCAGTACTTC.

The V gene is TRBV7-2, the J gene TRBJ2-1, with D perhaps being TRBD1 or TRBD2 (5 bases each). Trimming stripped 5 bases from V and 13 bases from J, with 15 bases between. Looked up from germline, CDR1 is SGHTA and CDR2 is FQGNSA. The CDR3 loop spans 12 amino acids. The CDR3 DNA reads TGTGCCAGCAGCCACGGGACCGATGCTCAGTTCTTC. Translation gives CASSHGTDAQFF.

The gene calls are TRBV29-1 and TRBJ1-5; D is undetermined. Germline values: CDR1 SQVTM, CDR2 ANQGSEA. The CDR3 has 15 residues. The V end was cut by 4 bases, the J end by 2 bases, with 15 bases between. CDR3 DNA: TGCAGCGTTGCATCCGGGGATTGGGGCAATCAGCCCCAGCATTTT. As protein: CSVASGDWGNQPQHF.